Below, 14 T cell receptor beta chains from the same sample are listed, as sequenced in a study of blood T cell repertoires in COVID-19. Produced via immunoSEQ multiplex PCR; TCRdb's table is partial and in-frame only. The data hold over 20,000 clones, with around 85% observed a single time. The sample was peripheral blood. The receptors originated from a man aged 50 to 60 with active or convalescent COVID-19.

The chain uses TRBV27 and TRBJ2-3, with 7 bases fitting TRBD2. CDR3 length equals 13 residues. Losses at the gene ends were 6 bases for V and 3 bases for J; bases not matched to a gene: 3. The germline V gene encodes CDR1 MNHEY and CDR2 SMNVEV (reference sequence). Here the CDR3 reads CASSPGGTDTQYF. The CDR3, as DNA: TGTGCCAGCAGCCCCGGGGGGACAGATACGCAGTATTTT.

The genes are TRBV6-5 and TRBJ1-2, with TRBD1 identical over 9 bases. Per the germline V gene, CDR1 is MNHEY and CDR2 is SVGAGI. CDR3 length: 14 amino acids. Trimming cost V 4 bases and J 6 bases; bases outside gene matches: 6. CDR3 sequence: CASSFRDREDGYTF. The CDR3 DNA reads TGTGCCAGCAGTTTCCGGGACAGGGAGGATGGCTACACCTTC.

This clone was detected once. The CDR3 is CAISESGLSGYTF. The CDR3 DNA is TGTGCCATCAGTGAGTCCGGTTTGAGTGGCTACACCTTC. The V and J genes are TRBV10-3 and TRBJ1-2; D is undetermined. Germline CDR1 and CDR2: ENHRY and SYGVKD. The CDR3 contains 13 residues. The V end lost 0 bases, the J end lost 7 bases, and 9 bases lay between the germline ends.

The V and J genes are TRBV30 and TRBJ2-3; 10 bases map to TRBD2. V trimming: 2 bases; J trimming: 7 bases; junction bases outside the gene matches: 6. CDR1 and CDR2 from the germline V gene are GTSNPN and SVGIG (reference sequence). The CDR3 has 14 amino acids. CDR3 amino acids: CAWSLAGAIYTQYF. CDR3 DNA: TGTGCCTGGAGTCTAGCGGGGGCTATTTATACGCAGTATTTT.

This clone was detected only a few times. Here the CDR3 DNA reads TGTGCCAGCAGCCCGTTCGGGGGAGGCTACGAGCAGTACTTC. This codes for CASSPFGGGYEQYF. The J gene is TRBJ2-7, the V gene TRBV7-3; D may be TRBD2 (6 bases). Germline values: CDR1 SGHTA, CDR2 FQGTGA. Trimming removed 5 bases at V and 3 bases at J, with 14 bases between. The CDR3 runs 14 residues.

This chain uses TRBV29-1 with TRBJ2-3; 8 nucleotides agree with TRBD1. The CDR3 has 14 amino acids. CDR1 is SQVTM, CDR2 ANQGSEA, per germline. Trimming cost V 0 bases and J 2 bases; bases outside gene matches: 1. The CDR3 here is CSVEEDRATDTQYF. The DNA for the CDR3 is TGCAGCGTTGAAGAGGACAGGGCCACAGATACGCAGTATTTT.

V and J are TRBV7-2 and TRBJ2-3; 9 bases are a match to TRBD2. Trimming removed 2 bases from V and 4 bases from J; junction bases left unmatched: 4. CDR3 length equals 15 residues. Germline CDR1 reads SGHTA; CDR2 reads FQGNSA. The CDR3 here is CASSLSAGGPDTQYF. CDR3 sequence (DNA): TGTGCCAGCAGCTTAAGCGCGGGAGGGCCAGATACGCAGTATTTT. The variable domain in full, with the rest retrieved from reference TRBV7-2 and TRBJ2-3, is GAGVSQSPSNKVTEKGKDVELRCDPISGHTALYWYRQSLGQGLEFLIYFQGNSAPDKSGLPSDRFSAERTGGSVSTLTIQRTQQEDSAVYLCASSLSAGGPDTQYFGPGTRLTVL.

This clone was observed a few times. The rearrangement uses TRBV7-9 and TRBJ2-5; 8 nucleotides line up with TRBD2. CDR3 length: 14 residues. V lost 5 bases and J lost 5; bases outside the gene matches: 7. Per the germline V gene, CDR1 is SEHNR and CDR2 is FQNEAQ (reference sequence). CDR3 nucleotides: TGTGCCAGCAGCCAAAGCGGGGGCCGGGAGACCCAGTACTTC. This sequence encodes CASSQSGGRETQYF.

This clone showed up just a few times. The chain's CDR3 is CASRGTGSYEQYF. The DNA for the CDR3 is TGTGCCAGCAGAGGGACAGGGAGCTACGAGCAGTACTTC. The V and J genes are TRBV6-6 and TRBJ2-7; 9 nucleotides line up with TRBD1. Trimming took 6 bases from V and 3 from J; bases not matched to a gene: 3. The CDR3 is 13 residues long. The V gene's germline CDR1 is MNHNY and CDR2 SVGAGI (reference sequence).

J is TRBJ2-7 and V is TRBV7-6, with 8 bases identical to TRBD1. Germline values: CDR1 SGHVS, CDR2 FNYEAQ. The CDR3 runs to 16 residues. The V and J ends lost 2 bases and 0 bases, in that order; junction bases with no gene match: 6. The CDR3 DNA reads as TGTGCCAGCAGCTTATCATTGGGACAGGACTCCTACGAGCAGTACTTC. Its protein is CASSLSLGQDSYEQYF.

The rearrangement links TRBV7-9 to TRBJ2-3; 15 nucleotides agree with TRBD2. The germline V gene encodes CDR1 SEHNR and CDR2 FQNEAQ (reference sequence). The CDR3 has 18 residues. V lost 3 bases, J lost 6 bases, and 10 bases stayed unmatched. DNA of the CDR3: TGTGCCAGCAGCTTTGCTTCAGGGACTAGCGGGGGGTCGGATACGCAGTATTTT. It codes for CASSFASGTSGGSDTQYF.

The chain carries TRBV30 and TRBJ2-7; tentatively, D is TRBD1 (7 bases). Germline V gene data show CDR1 as GTSNPN and CDR2 as SVGIG (reference sequence). CDR3 length: 15 amino acids. Trimming removed 2 bases at V and 0 bases at J, with 14 bases between. The CDR3 is CAWSSQGGSSYEQYF. The CDR3 DNA sequence: TGTGCCTGGAGTAGTCAGGGGGGAAGCTCCTACGAGCAGTACTTC.

The chain couples TRBV5-5 to TRBJ2-1, with D hard to call. This CDR3 has 16 residues. V lost 0 bases and J 0 bases, leaving 10 bases between the germline ends. The germline V gene has CDR1 SGHKS and CDR2 YYEKEE (reference sequence). CDR3 in DNA: TGTGCCAGCAGCTTGGTCGCCCTACCCTCCTACAATGAGCAGTTCTTC. This encodes CASSLVALPSYNEQFF. Full variable domain (missing parts from reference TRBV5-5 and TRBJ2-1): DAGVTQSPTHLIKTRGQQVTLRCSPISGHKSVSWYQQVLGQGPQFIFQYYEKEERGRGNFPDRFSARQFPNYSSELNVNALLLGDSALYLCASSLVALPSYNEQFFGPGTRLTVL.

This clone was seen just once. V usage is TRBV7-6 and J usage is TRBJ2-7; 10 bases fit TRBD2. The ends lost 4 bases at V and 1 base at J; junction bases unmatched: 13. Germline V CDR1 and CDR2: SGHVS, FNYEAQ. This CDR3 region has 18 residues. CDR3 DNA: TGTGCCAGCAGCTCGAAACTGACTAGCGGGCCGTTTTCCTACGAGCAGTACTTC. Translated: CASSSKLTSGPFSYEQYF.